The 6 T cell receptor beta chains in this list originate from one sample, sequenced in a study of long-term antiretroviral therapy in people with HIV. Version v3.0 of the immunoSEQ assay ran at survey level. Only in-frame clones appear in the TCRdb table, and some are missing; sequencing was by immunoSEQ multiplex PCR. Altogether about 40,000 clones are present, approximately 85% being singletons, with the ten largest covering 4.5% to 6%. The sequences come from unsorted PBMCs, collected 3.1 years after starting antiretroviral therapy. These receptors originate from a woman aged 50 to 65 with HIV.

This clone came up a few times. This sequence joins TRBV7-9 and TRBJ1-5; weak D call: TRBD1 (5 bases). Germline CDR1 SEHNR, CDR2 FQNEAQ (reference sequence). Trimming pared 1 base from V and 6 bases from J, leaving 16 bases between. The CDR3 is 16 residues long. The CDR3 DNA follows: TGTGCCAGCAGCTTAGGTTCCCGGGTTGGGGGTCAGCCCCAGCATTTT. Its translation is CASSLGSRVGGQPQHF.

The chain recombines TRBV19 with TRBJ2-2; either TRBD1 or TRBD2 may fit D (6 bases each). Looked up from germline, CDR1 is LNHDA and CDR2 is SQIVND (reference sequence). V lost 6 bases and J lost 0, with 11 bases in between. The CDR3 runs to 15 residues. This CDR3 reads CASRGGQPNTGELFF. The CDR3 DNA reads TGTGCCAGTAGGGGGGGACAACCGAACACCGGGGAGCTGTTTTTT. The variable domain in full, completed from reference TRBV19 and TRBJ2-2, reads DGGITQSPKYLFRKEGQNVTLSCEQNLNHDAMYWYRQDPGQGLRLIYYSQIVNDFQKGDIAEGYSVSREKKESFPLTVTSAQKNPTAFYLCASRGGQPNTGELFFGEGSRLTVL.

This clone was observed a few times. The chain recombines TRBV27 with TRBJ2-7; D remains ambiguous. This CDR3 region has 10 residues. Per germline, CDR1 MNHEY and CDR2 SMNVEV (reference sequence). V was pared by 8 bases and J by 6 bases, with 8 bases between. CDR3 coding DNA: TGTGCCAGCGGGCCTTTCGAGCAGTACTTC. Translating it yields CASGPFEQYF.

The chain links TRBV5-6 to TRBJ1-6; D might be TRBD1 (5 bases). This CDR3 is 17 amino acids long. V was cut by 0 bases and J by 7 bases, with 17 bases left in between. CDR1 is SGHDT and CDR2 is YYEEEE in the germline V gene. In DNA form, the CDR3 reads TGTGCCAGCAGCTTGGGGGGCCCGGGAGAGTACAATTCACCCCTCCACTTT. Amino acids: CASSLGGPGEYNSPLHF.

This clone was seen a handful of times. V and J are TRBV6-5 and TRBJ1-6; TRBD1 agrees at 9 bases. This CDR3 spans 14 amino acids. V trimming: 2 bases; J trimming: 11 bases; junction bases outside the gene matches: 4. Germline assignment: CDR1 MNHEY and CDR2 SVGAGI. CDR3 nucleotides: TGTGCCAGCAGTTACGGGGACAGGGATGCACCCCTCCACTTT. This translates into CASSYGDRDAPLHF.

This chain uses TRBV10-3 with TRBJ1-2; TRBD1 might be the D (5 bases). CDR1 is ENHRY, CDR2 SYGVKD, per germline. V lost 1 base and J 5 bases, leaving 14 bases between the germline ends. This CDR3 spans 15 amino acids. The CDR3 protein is CAISELAGEGYGYTF. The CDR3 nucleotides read TGTGCCATCAGTGAGTTGGCAGGAGAGGGGTATGGCTACACCTTC.